This note documents a single T cell receptor (beta chain) sequence. This clonotype was seen more than once but under ten times. Its target antigen remains unknown. It has no much larger one-base neighbor in the sample; base qualities were not kept. V lost 6 bases and J lost 8 bases; the stretch between them is 13 bases long. The CDR3 sequence holds 12 residues, the cysteine and phenylalanine included. Solely the CDR3 DNA is kept, with 36 bases framed from the first base. As encoded in the germline V gene (reference sequence), CDR1 is DFQATT while CDR2 is SNEGSKA. The meaning of the sample's time point label: persistent/refractory GD, antithyroid drugs over 5 years with positive TRAb. RNA was extracted from PBMCs in TRIzol for both TCR sequencing and RNA sequencing. The diagnosis of Graves' disease was made according to American Thyroid Association guidelines. Recruitment of patients was carried out at an endocrinology department in Xi'an, China. Each patient gave approximately 9.7 milliliters of peripheral blood, collected in an EDTA anticoagulant tube. PBMCs were isolated by Ficoll Paque Plus density gradient separation without further T cell sorting. An Agilent 2100 Bioanalyzer and agarose gel were used to check RNA quality, while a NanoDrop 2000 measured RNA concentration.

The data belong to a study of regulatory T cells in long-lasting Graves disease (dated by TCRdb to the early 2020s). As for the study more broadly: Persistent Graves' disease was defined as persistently positive TSH receptor autoantibodies together with antithyroid drug treatment for over 5 years. Peripheral blood TCR sequencing and RNA sequencing compared persistent Graves' disease patients with newly diagnosed Graves' disease patients. The study was conducted in China and was registered as a clinical trial. A total of about 35 samples underwent TCR sequencing: around 13 from persistent and roughly 20 from newly diagnosed Graves' disease patients. Persistent Graves' disease patients in the clinical cohort had taken antithyroid drugs for roughly ten years on average. Broader findings and caveats from the paper: Sequencing and analysis were limited to the TCR beta chain. Because the primary lesion, thyroid tissue, could not be accessed, the study looked at peripheral blood alone. A larger number of public clonotypes was shared among persistent patients (about 2,700) than among newly diagnosed patients (roughly 930). Compared with newly diagnosed patients, persistent Graves' disease patients had lower TCR Shannon entropy and fewer highly expanded clones, which suggests clonal expansion. As a limitation, the authors acknowledged that the small sample size may reduce accuracy. Persistent disease showed preferential use of TRBV28, TRBJ1-2 and TRBJ2-5, whereas newly diagnosed disease favored TRBV20-1 and TRBJ2-1.

To prepare the library, multiplex PCR was applied. The sequencing machine was an Illumina HiSeq 4000. iRepertoire HTBI primers and Arm-PCR amplification of CDR3 regions were used to construct TCR beta libraries. Before sequencing, the PCR products went through gel purification. Per the authors' processing: A total of some 65 TRBV and about 13 TRBJ segments were identified across samples and were used for gene usage analysis of CDR3 amino acid clonotypes. Filtered high-quality paired reads were merged into contigs using COPE and FqMerger. BLAST was used to align contigs to the IMGT TRBV, TRBD and TRBJ reference genes, and CDR3 was defined following IMGT. Any clonotype with a frequency above 0.1% was classified as a highly expanded clone. Shannon entropy was used to measure repertoire diversity, and the Gini coefficient was used to measure V-J evenness. A clonotype was considered public if more than one individual shared it. The public reads were quality trimmed at Q25 with fastp and then assembled into clones with MiXCR by TCRdb, keeping productive beta chains. Each CDR3 protein gets just one entry, which takes the most common genes and DNA from the rows behind it. V and J calls and clone size were set by TCRdb, not the authors. Counted in this sample were about 470,000 distinct CDR3 sequences; around a fifth of them appeared once. Roughly 6.9% of the sample lies in the top ten.

Sequences were derived from peripheral blood mononuclear cells (PBMCs), sampled when the disease was refractory, from a patient treated with antithyroid drugs. Recombination joined TRBV20-1 with TRBJ2-2; matching of 5 bases hints at TRBD2 as the D gene. This receptor was taken from a female donor with Graves disease. At the DNA level, the sequence is TGCAGTGCCATGGACTCTTCTGGGGAGCTGTTTTTT. Its protein product is CSAMDSSGELFF.